These 24 T cell receptor beta chains originate from one sample sequenced in a study of Ad26.COV2.S vaccination and SARS-CoV-2 variants. Profiled with immunoSEQ multiplex PCR; TCRdb holds only in-frame clones, not every one. Of 400,000 to 450,000 clones in the sample, approximately 90% were seen once. Noted treatment: around 19 received Ad26.COV2.S at low or high dose, single or two shots; about 5 received placebo; per-sample allocation not given. Day 63 following the first vaccine or placebo injection was when the samples were taken. The specimen comprised peripheral blood, sampled in a trial of Ad26.COV2.S vaccine versus placebo. The receptors shown here come from a person aged 18 to 59 who received the Ad26.COV2.S COVID-19 vaccine or a placebo.

The V and J genes are TRBV3-1 (or the pseudogene TRBV3-2) and TRBJ1-1; D is ambiguous. The CDR3 covers 16 residues. CDR1 is LGHDT, CDR2 YNNKEL, per germline (reference sequence). V was trimmed by 4 bases and J by 1 base, leaving 16 bases between them. The chain's CDR3 is CASSPTRPRENTEAFF. The CDR3 nucleotides are TGTGCCAGCAGCCCGACCCGACCCCGGGAGAACACTGAAGCTTTCTTT.

The rearrangement uses TRBV20-1 and TRBJ1-1, with a weak D call TRBD1 (6 bases). Germline CDR1 and CDR2: DFQATT and SNEGSKA (reference sequence). The CDR3 extends over 11 amino acids. CDR3 sequence (DNA): TGCAGGGGATACAGGGCAGGGGCGGCTTTCTTT. Its translation is CRGYRAGAAFF.

The V gene is TRBV6-6, the J gene TRBJ1-2; D is possibly TRBD1 (5 bases). This CDR3 spans 15 amino acids. The V and J ends lost 0 bases and 4 bases respectively, with 12 bases between them. In germline, CDR1 is MNHNY, CDR2 SVGAGI (reference sequence). CDR3 sequence: CASSYSKTVSYGYTF. CDR3 bases: TGTGCCAGCAGTTACTCGAAGACAGTCTCCTATGGCTACACCTTC.

The V gene is TRBV18, the J gene TRBJ2-3, with a possible D match to TRBD1 (6 bases). Germline V gene lookup returns CDR1 KGHSH and CDR2 LQKENI. The CDR3 has 13 residues. Trimming pared 2 bases from V and 7 bases from J, leaving 10 bases between. The CDR3 loop reads CASSPDRLNTQYF. CDR3 coding DNA: TGTGCCAGCTCACCAGACAGGCTGAATACGCAGTATTTT.

The rearrangement joins TRBV5-1 to TRBJ2-5; D possibly matches TRBD1 or TRBD2 (5 bases each). V lost 0 bases and J lost 5, with 14 bases in between. The CDR3 runs to 15 residues. The germline gives CDR1 SGHRS, CDR2 YFSETQ. The CDR3 DNA follows: TGCGCCAGCAGCTTGGGATGGGGGTCAGGGGAGACCCAGTACTTC. Translating gives CASSLGWGSGETQYF.

The rearrangement links TRBV6-5 to TRBJ2-7, with D possibly TRBD2 on 5 matching bases. The CDR3 loop spans 14 amino acids. Trimming took off 0 bases at V and 3 bases at J, with 9 bases between the two ends. Germline values: CDR1 MNHEY, CDR2 SVGAGI. As DNA, the CDR3 is TGTGCCAGCAGTTACTCGAGCCGGGGCTACGAGCAGTACTTC. This codes for CASSYSSRGYEQYF.

V is TRBV30 and J is TRBJ2-3, with unresolved D. The germline gives CDR1 GTSNPN, CDR2 SVGIG (reference sequence). V lost 2 bases to trimming and J lost 1 base, with 10 bases between them. The CDR3 runs 14 residues. The CDR3 protein is CAWSNYGRTDTQYF. DNA of the CDR3: TGTGCCTGGAGTAACTACGGGCGCACAGATACGCAGTATTTT.

The V call is TRBV27, the J call TRBJ2-3; 8 bases are a match to TRBD2. Losses at the gene ends were 6 bases for V and 3 bases for J; bases not matched to a gene: 5. The CDR3 sequence is 14 residues long. CDR1 MNHEY and CDR2 SMNVEV come from the germline V gene (reference sequence). This CDR3 reads CASRRGGLTDTQYF. The CDR3 coding sequence is TGTGCCAGCAGACGGGGGGGGTTAACAGATACGCAGTATTTT.

J is TRBJ2-3 and V is TRBV7-9, with 14 bases lining up with TRBD2. The CDR3 spans 18 residues. The trim removed 5 bases at V and 2 bases at J, leaving 9 bases unmatched. The germline V gene encodes CDR1 SEHNR and CDR2 FQNEAQ (reference sequence). The CDR3 reads CASSAGLAGGLTTDTQYF. The DNA of the CDR3 is TGTGCCAGCAGCGCCGGACTAGCGGGGGGCCTTACCACAGATACGCAGTATTTT.

This chain connects TRBV2 to TRBJ1-1; no clear D gene. This CDR3 region has 13 residues. Per germline, CDR1 SNHLY and CDR2 FYNNEI. Trimming cost V 5 bases and J 1 base, with 8 bases left between them. This CDR3 reads CASSSYTNTEAFF. For the CDR3, the DNA is TGTGCCAGCAGTTCTTATACGAACACTGAAGCTTTCTTT.

The chain combines TRBV23-1 with TRBJ1-3; D not resolved. TRBV23-1 is an ORF, with its function uncertain. CDR3 size: 13 residues. Between the trimmed V and J ends, which lost 1 base and 4 bases, there was a span of 5 bases. CDR3 sequence: CASSQCPGNTIYF. CDR3 in DNA: TGCGCCAGCAGTCAATGCCCAGGAAACACCATATATTTT.

The rearrangement uses TRBV9 and TRBJ2-3; D is unclear. This CDR3 region has 15 residues. The germline V gene encodes CDR1 SGDLS and CDR2 YYNGEE. V lost 2 bases to trimming and J lost 1 base, with 11 bases between them. The DNA for the CDR3 is TGTGCCAGCAGCGTTCCCGTCACAGGCACAGATACGCAGTATTTT. It is translated as CASSVPVTGTDTQYF.

This clone has only one observation. The rearrangement uses TRBV19 and TRBJ2-1; weak D call: TRBD1 (6 bases). With 10 bases removed from V and 0 bases from J, the gap between germline ends came to 22 bases. This CDR3 is built from 17 residues. Germline CDR1 and CDR2: LNHDA and SQIVND (reference sequence). The CDR3 sequence is CAKKGQGIHSSYNEQFF. The CDR3 region has the DNA TGTGCCAAGAAGGGGCAGGGGATCCATAGCTCCTACAATGAGCAGTTCTTC.

The chain employs TRBV5-1 and TRBJ1-2, with a possible D match to TRBD1 (6 bases). Trimming shortened V by 5 bases and J by 2 bases, and 16 bases separated the two germline ends. This CDR3 is built from 15 residues. The germline V gene encodes CDR1 SGHRS and CDR2 YFSETQ. The CDR3 spells CASRGRGMENYGYTF. In nucleotides, the CDR3 is TGCGCCAGCAGGGGCAGGGGAATGGAGAACTATGGCTACACCTTC.

The chain has TRBV6-2 or TRBV6-3 and TRBJ2-1; D is perhaps TRBD1 (6 bases). From germline, CDR1 is MNHEY and CDR2 SVGEGT. V lost 2 bases to trimming and J lost 12 bases, with 8 bases between them. The CDR3 totals 11 residues. CDR3 region: CASSYTGSQFF. CDR3 sequence (DNA): TGTGCCAGCAGTTACACAGGGTCGCAGTTCTTC.

This clone was observed a single time. Other DNA sequences within the sample encode an identical CDR3. The chain carries TRBV5-1 and TRBJ2-5; 9 bases match TRBD2. The CDR3 is 13 amino acids. Trimming took 4 bases from V and 5 from J; bases not matched to a gene: 3. CDR1 is SGHRS, CDR2 YFSETQ, per germline. The CDR3 reads CASSPGLAETQYF. The CDR3, as DNA: TGCGCCAGCAGCCCCGGACTAGCGGAGACCCAGTACTTC.

This clone appeared once. The chain links TRBV10-3 to TRBJ2-3, with 12 nucleotides matching TRBD2. Germline V gene sequence: CDR1 ENHRY, CDR2 SYGVKD. This CDR3 is built from 15 residues. The junction had 14 bases not matched to a gene; V was cut back by 6 bases and J by 13 bases. The CDR3 coding sequence is TGTGCCATCAGCCCTCTAGCGGGGGGGCCACCTCAGAAGTATTTT. It encodes CAISPLAGGPPQKYF.

CDR3 nucleotide sequence: TGTGCCAGCACCAGACAGGGGGCCATCGTGACCGGGGAGCTGTTTTTT. It translates to CASTRQGAIVTGELFF. The chain joins TRBV7-6 to TRBJ2-2; 10 bases are a match to TRBD1. This CDR3 is built from 16 residues. Germline V CDR1 and CDR2: SGHVS, FNYEAQ. The V segment lost 7 bases and the J segment 5 bases; nucleotides outside the gene matches: 10. Drawing the rest from reference TRBV7-6 and TRBJ2-2, the complete variable domain is GAGVSQSPRYKVTKRGQDVALRCDPISGHVSLYWYRQALGQGPEFLTYFNYEAQQDKSGLPNDRFSAERPEGSISTLTIQRTEQRDSAMYRCASTRQGAIVTGELFFGEGSRLTVL.

The V call is TRBV7-9, the J call TRBJ1-6; 7 nucleotides agree with TRBD1. The junction had 3 bases not matched to a gene; V was cut back by 1 base and J by 6 bases. This CDR3 contains 15 residues. Germline V lookup: CDR1 SEHNR, CDR2 FQNEAQ (reference sequence). The CDR3 region is CASSLGTGANSPLHF. The DNA for the CDR3 is TGTGCCAGCAGCTTAGGTACAGGGGCTAATTCACCCCTCCACTTT.

V and J are TRBV19 and TRBJ2-5; D is possibly TRBD2 (5 bases). This CDR3 is built from 15 residues. Trimming pared 5 bases from V and 3 bases from J, leaving 16 bases between. Germline lookup yields CDR1 LNHDA and CDR2 SQIVND (reference sequence). The DNA of the CDR3 is TGTGCCAGTAGTGGTGGAGGAGCGCTCGAAGAGACCCAGTACTTC. It encodes CASSGGGALEETQYF.

J is TRBJ1-5 and V is TRBV5-8; D may be TRBD1 (5 bases). The CDR3 sequence is 15 residues long. Trimming took off 0 bases at V and 7 bases at J, with 14 bases between the two ends. CDR1 and CDR2 (germline): SGHTS, YDEGEE. The CDR3 DNA follows: TGTGCCAGCAGCTTGGGGCAGGGAAAGGTACAGCCCCAGCATTTT. Translating it yields CASSLGQGKVQPQHF.

The chain uses TRBV7-9 and TRBJ2-1, with D unclear. The CDR3 is 14 residues long. V shed 1 base and J shed 8 bases, with 12 bases lying between them. From germline, CDR1 is SEHNR and CDR2 FQNEAQ (reference sequence). CDR3 sequence: CASSLGLGKDEQFF. The CDR3 DNA is TGTGCCAGCAGCTTAGGTCTGGGGAAGGATGAGCAGTTCTTC. The variable domain in full, completed from reference TRBV7-9 and TRBJ2-1, reads DTGVSQNPRHKITKRGQNVTFRCDPISEHNRLYWYRQTLGQGPEFLTYFQNEAQLEKSRLLSDRFSAERPKGSFSTLEIQRTEQGDSAMYLCASSLGLGKDEQFFGPGTRLTVL.

The J gene is TRBJ2-2, the V gene TRBV5-6, with D perhaps TRBD2 (6 bases). The CDR3 loop spans 16 amino acids. Looked up from germline, CDR1 is SGHDT and CDR2 is YYEEEE. V was pared by 4 bases and J by 0 bases, with 13 bases between. The CDR3 reads CASSAGTVANTGELFF. The CDR3 nucleotides read TGTGCCAGCAGCGCGGGGACTGTGGCGAACACCGGGGAGCTGTTTTTT.

The count of this clone is one. The chain couples TRBV19 to TRBJ1-2; D gene uncertain. The CDR3 contains 12 residues. CDR1 and CDR2 (germline): LNHDA, SQIVND (reference sequence). V was clipped by 3 bases and J by 1 base, with 3 bases between them. The CDR3 region has the DNA TGTGCCAGTAGTATCTATAACTATGGCTACACCTTC. Translated: CASSIYNYGYTF.